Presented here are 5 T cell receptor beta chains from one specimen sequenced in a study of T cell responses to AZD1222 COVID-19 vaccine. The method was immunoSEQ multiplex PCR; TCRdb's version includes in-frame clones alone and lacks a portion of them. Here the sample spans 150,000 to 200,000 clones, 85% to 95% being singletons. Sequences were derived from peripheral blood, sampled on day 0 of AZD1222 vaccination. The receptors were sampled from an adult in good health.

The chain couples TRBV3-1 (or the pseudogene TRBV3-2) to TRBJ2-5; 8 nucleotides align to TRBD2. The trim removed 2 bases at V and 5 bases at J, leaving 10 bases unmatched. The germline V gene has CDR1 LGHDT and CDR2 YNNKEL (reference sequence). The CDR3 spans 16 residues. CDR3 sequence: CASSQSVRGVRETQYF. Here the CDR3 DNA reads TGTGCCAGCAGCCAATCGGTGCGGGGGGTTCGTGAGACCCAGTACTTC.

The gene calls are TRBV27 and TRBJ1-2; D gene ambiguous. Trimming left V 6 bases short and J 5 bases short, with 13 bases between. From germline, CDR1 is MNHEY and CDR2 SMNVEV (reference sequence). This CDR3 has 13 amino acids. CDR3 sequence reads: CASSPGVDYGYTF. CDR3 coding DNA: TGTGCCAGCAGCCCTGGGGTCGATTATGGCTACACCTTC.

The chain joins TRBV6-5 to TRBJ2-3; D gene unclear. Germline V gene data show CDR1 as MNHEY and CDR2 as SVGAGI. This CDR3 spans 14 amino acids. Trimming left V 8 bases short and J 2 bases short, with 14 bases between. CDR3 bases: TGTGCCAGCTCCCCCGGCAAACCCACAGATACGCAGTATTTT. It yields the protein CASSPGKPTDTQYF.

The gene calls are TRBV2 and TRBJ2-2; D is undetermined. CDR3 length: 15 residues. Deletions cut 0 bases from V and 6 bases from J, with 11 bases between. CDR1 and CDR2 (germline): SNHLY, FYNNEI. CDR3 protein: CASSEAPKNPGELFF. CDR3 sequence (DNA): TGTGCCAGCAGTGAAGCGCCCAAAAACCCCGGGGAGCTGTTTTTT.

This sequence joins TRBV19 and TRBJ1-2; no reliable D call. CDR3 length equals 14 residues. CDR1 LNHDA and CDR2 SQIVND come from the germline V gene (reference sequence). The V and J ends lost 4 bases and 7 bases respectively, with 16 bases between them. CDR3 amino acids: CASSTMVLGGGYTF. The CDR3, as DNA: TGTGCCAGTAGTACGATGGTCCTCGGTGGTGGCTACACCTTC.